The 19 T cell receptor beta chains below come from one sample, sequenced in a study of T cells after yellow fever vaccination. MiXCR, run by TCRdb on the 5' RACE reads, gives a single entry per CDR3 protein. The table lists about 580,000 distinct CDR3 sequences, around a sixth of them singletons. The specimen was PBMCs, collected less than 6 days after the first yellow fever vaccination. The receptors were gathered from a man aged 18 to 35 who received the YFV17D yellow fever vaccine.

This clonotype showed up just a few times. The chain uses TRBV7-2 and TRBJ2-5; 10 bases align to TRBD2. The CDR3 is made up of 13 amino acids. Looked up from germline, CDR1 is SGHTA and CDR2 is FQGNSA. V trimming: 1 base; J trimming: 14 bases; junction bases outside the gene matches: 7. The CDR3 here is CASSLEASGGPYF. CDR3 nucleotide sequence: TGTGCCAGCAGCTTAGAAGCTAGCGGGGGCCCCTACTTC.

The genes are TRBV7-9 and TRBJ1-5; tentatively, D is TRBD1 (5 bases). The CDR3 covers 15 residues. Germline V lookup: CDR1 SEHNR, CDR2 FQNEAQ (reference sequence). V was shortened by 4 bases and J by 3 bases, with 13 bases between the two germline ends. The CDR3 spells CASSSTQVHNQPQHF. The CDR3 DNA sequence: TGTGCCAGCAGCTCTACACAGGTGCACAATCAGCCCCAGCATTTT.

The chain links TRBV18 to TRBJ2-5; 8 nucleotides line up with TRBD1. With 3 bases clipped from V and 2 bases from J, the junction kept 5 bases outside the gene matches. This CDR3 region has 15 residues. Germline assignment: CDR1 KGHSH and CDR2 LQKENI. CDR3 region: CASSPSHRGQETQYF. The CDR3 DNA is TGTGCCAGCTCACCCAGTCACAGGGGGCAAGAGACCCAGTACTTC.

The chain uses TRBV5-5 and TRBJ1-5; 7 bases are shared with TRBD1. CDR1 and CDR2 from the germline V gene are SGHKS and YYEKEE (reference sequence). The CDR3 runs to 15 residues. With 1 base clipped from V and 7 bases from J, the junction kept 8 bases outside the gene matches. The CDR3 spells CASSLMEGGWQPQHF. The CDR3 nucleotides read TGTGCCAGCAGCTTGATGGAAGGGGGCTGGCAGCCCCAGCATTTT.

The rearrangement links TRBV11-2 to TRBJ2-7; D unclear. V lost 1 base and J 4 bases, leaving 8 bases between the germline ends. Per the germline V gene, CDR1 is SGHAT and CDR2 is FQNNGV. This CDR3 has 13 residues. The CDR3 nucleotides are TGTGCCAGCAGCTTAGTTGGCTTTTACGAGCAGTACTTC. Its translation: CASSLVGFYEQYF.

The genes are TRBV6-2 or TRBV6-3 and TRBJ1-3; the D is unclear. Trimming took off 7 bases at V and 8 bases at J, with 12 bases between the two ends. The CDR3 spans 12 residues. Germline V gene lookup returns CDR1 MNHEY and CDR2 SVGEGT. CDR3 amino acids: CASKTEADTIYF. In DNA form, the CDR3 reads TGTGCCAGCAAAACTGAAGCGGACACCATATATTTT.

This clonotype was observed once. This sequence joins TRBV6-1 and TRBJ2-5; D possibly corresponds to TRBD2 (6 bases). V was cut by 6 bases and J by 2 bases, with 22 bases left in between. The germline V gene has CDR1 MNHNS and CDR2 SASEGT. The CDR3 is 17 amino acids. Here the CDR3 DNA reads TGTGCCAGCAGCCCAATAAGGTCCCGGGGACTTCAAGAGACCCAGTACTTC. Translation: CASSPIRSRGLQETQYF.

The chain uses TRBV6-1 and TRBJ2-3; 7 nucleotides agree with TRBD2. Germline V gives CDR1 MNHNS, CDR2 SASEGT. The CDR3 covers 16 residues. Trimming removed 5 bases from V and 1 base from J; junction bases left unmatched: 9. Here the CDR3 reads CASSPGAGTGTDTQYF. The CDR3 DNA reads TGTGCCAGCAGTCCCGGAGCGGGGACCGGCACAGATACGCAGTATTTT.

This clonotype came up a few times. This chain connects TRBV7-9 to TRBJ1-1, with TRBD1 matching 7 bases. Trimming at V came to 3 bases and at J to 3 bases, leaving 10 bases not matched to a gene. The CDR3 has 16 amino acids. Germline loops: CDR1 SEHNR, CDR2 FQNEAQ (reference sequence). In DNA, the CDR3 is TGTGCCAGCAGCTTTCGGCAGGGGGTGAGGTACACTGAAGCTTTCTTT. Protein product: CASSFRQGVRYTEAFF.

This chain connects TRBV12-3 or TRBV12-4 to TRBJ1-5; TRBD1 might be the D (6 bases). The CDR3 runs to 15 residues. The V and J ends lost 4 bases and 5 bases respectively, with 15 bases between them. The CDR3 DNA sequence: TGTGCCAGCAGTTCGGACGAAGGACAGCATCAGCCCCAGCATTTT. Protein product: CASSSDEGQHQPQHF.

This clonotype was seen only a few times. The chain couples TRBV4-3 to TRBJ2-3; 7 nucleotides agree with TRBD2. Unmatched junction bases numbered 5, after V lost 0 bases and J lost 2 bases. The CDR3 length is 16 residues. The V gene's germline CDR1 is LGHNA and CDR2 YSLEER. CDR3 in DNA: TGCGCCAGCAGCCAAGAATATCTAGCGGTCACAGATACGCAGTATTTT. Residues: CASSQEYLAVTDTQYF.

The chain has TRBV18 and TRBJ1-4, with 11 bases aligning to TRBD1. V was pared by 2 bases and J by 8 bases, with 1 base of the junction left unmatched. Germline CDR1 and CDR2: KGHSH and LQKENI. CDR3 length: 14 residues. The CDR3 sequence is CASSPRTGGEKLFF. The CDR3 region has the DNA TGTGCCAGCTCACCAAGGACAGGGGGCGAAAAACTGTTTTTT.

CDR3 residues: CASSLDVKGTNVLTF. DNA of the CDR3: TGTGCCAGCAGCCTCGATGTGAAGGGGACCAACGTCCTGACTTTC. The chain employs TRBV7-8 and TRBJ2-6; maybe TRBD1 (5 bases). The CDR3 has 15 residues. V lost 5 bases, J lost 8 bases, and 16 bases lay in between. Germline loops: CDR1 SGHVS, CDR2 FQNEAQ.

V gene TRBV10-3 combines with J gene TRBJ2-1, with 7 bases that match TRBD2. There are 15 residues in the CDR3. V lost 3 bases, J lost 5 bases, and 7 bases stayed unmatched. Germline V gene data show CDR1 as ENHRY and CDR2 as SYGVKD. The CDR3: CAISDRGGGNNEQFF. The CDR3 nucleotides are TGTGCCATCAGTGACCGCGGGGGAGGGAACAATGAGCAGTTCTTC.

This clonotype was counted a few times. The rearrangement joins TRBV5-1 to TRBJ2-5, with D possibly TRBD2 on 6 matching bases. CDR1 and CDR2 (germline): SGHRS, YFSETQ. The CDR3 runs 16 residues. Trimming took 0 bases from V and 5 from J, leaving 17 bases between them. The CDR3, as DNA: TGCGCCAGCAGCTTGGTTCGAGGGATTGGAGGGGAGACCCAGTACTTC. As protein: CASSLVRGIGGETQYF.

The chain's CDR3 is CASRAQAGELFF. CDR3 sequence (DNA): TGTGCCAGCAGAGCCCAGGCCGGGGAGCTGTTTTTT. The V and J genes are TRBV6-1 and TRBJ2-2; D uncertain. The CDR3 consists of 12 residues. The V end was cut by 6 bases, the J end by 6 bases, with 8 bases between. Germline-derived CDR1 and CDR2 are MNHNS and SASEGT.

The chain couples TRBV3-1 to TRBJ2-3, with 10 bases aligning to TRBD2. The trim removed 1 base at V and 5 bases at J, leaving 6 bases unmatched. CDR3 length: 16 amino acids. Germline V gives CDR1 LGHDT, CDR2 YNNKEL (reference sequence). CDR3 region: CASSQVSGGMVDTQYF. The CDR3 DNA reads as TGTGCCAGCAGCCAAGTTAGCGGGGGGATGGTAGATACGCAGTATTTT.

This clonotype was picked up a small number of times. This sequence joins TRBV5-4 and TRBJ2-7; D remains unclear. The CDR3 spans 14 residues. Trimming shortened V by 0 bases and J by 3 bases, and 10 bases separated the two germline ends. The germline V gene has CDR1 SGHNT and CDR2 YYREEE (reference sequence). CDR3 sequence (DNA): TGTGCCAGCAGCTTGGGGGGAATGAGCTACGAGCAGTACTTC. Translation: CASSLGGMSYEQYF.

CDR3 residues: CASSWKTGGLDEAFF. CDR3 bases: TGCGCCAGCAGCTGGAAGACAGGGGGCCTCGATGAAGCTTTCTTT. V usage is TRBV5-1 and J usage is TRBJ1-1, with 10 positions matching TRBD1. V dropped 3 bases and J dropped 7; count of bases not matched to a gene: 9. Germline V CDR1 and CDR2: SGHRS, YFSETQ. CDR3 length equals 15 residues.